A single sample gave rise to the 16 T cell receptor beta chains below, sequenced in a study of CD8 T cells in ankylosing spondylitis. TCRdb passed the 5' RACE reads through MiXCR, listing each CDR3 protein once. This sample has about 700,000 distinct CDR3 sequences; under 20% occur once, and the top ten carry roughly a fifth. The study, taken as a whole, reports: A TCR beta motif of several highly homologous variants seemed to mark ankylosing spondylitis blood.

Their antigen targets remain unknown. The specimen sequenced was blood, either unsorted or a sorted T cell fraction (not recorded which). All receptors come from a male donor with ankylosing spondylitis.

This clonotype was seen repeatedly, ten times or more. The V gene is TRBV7-9, the J gene TRBJ1-1, with D hard to call. Germline V gene lookup returns CDR1 SEHNR and CDR2 FQNEAQ (reference sequence). CDR3 length: 13 amino acids. The ends were cut back, 1 base at V and 4 bases at J, with 7 bases in the middle. CDR3 protein: CASSLGGVTEAFF. The CDR3, as DNA: TGTGCCAGCAGCTTAGGTGGGGTCACTGAAGCTTTCTTT.

This clonotype turned up a few times. The chain couples TRBV7-6 to TRBJ2-7, with D possibly matching TRBD2 (6 bases). CDR1 and CDR2 (germline): SGHVS, FNYEAQ. CDR3 length equals 15 residues. The V end was cut by 1 base, the J end by 4 bases, with 14 bases between. The CDR3 DNA is TGTGCCAGCAGCTTAGGAGGCGGGGTAGCGTACGAGCAGTACTTC. It yields the protein CASSLGGGVAYEQYF.

The J gene is TRBJ2-7, the V gene TRBV6-1; 13 bases agree with TRBD2. The CDR3 is 18 amino acids. The V and J ends lost 2 bases and 3 bases, in that order; junction bases with no gene match: 10. Germline assignment: CDR1 MNHNS and CDR2 SASEGT. The CDR3 sequence: CASSELQPGLAGDYEQYF. CDR3 DNA: TGTGCCAGCAGTGAACTGCAGCCCGGACTAGCGGGGGACTACGAGCAGTACTTC.

This clonotype was found a few times. The chain is built from TRBV2 and TRBJ2-5, with TRBD1 matching over 8 bases. V shed 6 bases, J shed 4 bases, and the junction held 7 bases outside the gene matches. Germline lookup yields CDR1 SNHLY and CDR2 FYNNEI. The CDR3 is made up of 14 amino acids. CDR3 sequence reads: CASSRTGKRETQYF. The CDR3 region has the DNA TGTGCCAGCAGCCGGACAGGGAAGAGAGAGACCCAGTACTTC. Variable domain in full (rest from reference TRBV2 and TRBJ2-5): EPEVTQTPSHQVTQMGQEVILRCVPISNHLYFYWYRQILGQKVEFLVSFYNNEISEKSEIFDDQFSVERPDGSNFTLKIRSTKLEDSAMYFCASSRTGKRETQYFGPGTRLLVL.

This clonotype has only a few counts. The rearrangement links TRBV2 to TRBJ2-5; 9 bases line up with TRBD1. From germline, CDR1 is SNHLY and CDR2 FYNNEI. The CDR3 contains 16 residues. The J segment lost 4 bases and the V segment lost 2 bases, leaving 8 bases of the junction unmatched. The CDR3 region has the DNA TGTGCCAGCAGTGAATGGGGACAGGGAGGGAGAGAGACCCAGTACTTC. It codes for CASSEWGQGGRETQYF.

This clonotype was picked up many times. The chain uses TRBV12-3 or TRBV12-4 and TRBJ2-7; 11 bases are a match to TRBD2. The V and J ends lost 3 bases and 1 base, in that order; junction bases with no gene match: 2. The CDR3 covers 15 residues. CDR3 sequence (DNA): TGTGCCAGCAGTTTGGTAGCGGGAGGGTCCTACGAGCAGTACTTC. Translating it yields CASSLVAGGSYEQYF.

CDR3 in amino acids: CASSLELEINEQFF. CDR3 sequence (DNA): TGTGCCAGCAGCTTAGAACTAGAGATCAATGAGCAGTTCTTC. The chain links TRBV7-8 to TRBJ2-1; a weak D match, TRBD2 (5 bases). Germline CDR1 reads SGHVS; CDR2 reads FQNEAQ. V lost 1 base and J lost 6, with 10 bases in between. This CDR3 region has 14 residues.

The table lists this clonotype with a few counts. V usage is TRBV3-1 and J usage is TRBJ2-2; 8 nucleotides align to TRBD1. This CDR3 has 16 residues. Looked up from germline, CDR1 is LGHDT and CDR2 is YNNKEL (reference sequence). Germline trimming cut 0 bases from V and 5 bases from J; bases unmatched to any gene: 5. This CDR3 reads CASSQETGALTGELFF. The CDR3 DNA reads as TGTGCCAGCAGCCAAGAGACAGGGGCCTTGACCGGGGAGCTGTTTTTT.

The chain couples TRBV11-1 to TRBJ2-4, with D perhaps being TRBD1 or TRBD2 (5 bases each). Germline CDR1 is SGHAT and CDR2 is FQDESV (reference sequence). The CDR3 consists of 16 residues. The V and J ends lost 5 bases and 1 base respectively, with 15 bases between them. CDR3 in DNA: TGTGCCAGCAGCAGGGGTTTTGAGGGGGCCAAAAACATTCAGTACTTC. Its translation: CASSRGFEGAKNIQYF.

This clonotype was detected many times. This chain connects TRBV28 to TRBJ2-7; tentatively, D is TRBD1 or TRBD2 (5 bases each). This CDR3 comprises 15 residues. V dropped 3 bases and J dropped 5 bases, with 17 bases sitting between them. In germline, CDR1 is MDHEN, CDR2 SYDVKM. DNA for the CDR3: TGTGCCAGCAGTTTGGGGGAGCCTCCCGTCGACGAGCAGTACTTC. It is translated as CASSLGEPPVDEQYF.

A few counts support this clonotype. The chain has TRBV5-6 and TRBJ2-5; tentative D call: TRBD1 (7 bases). This CDR3 spans 13 amino acids. V was shortened by 6 bases and J by 1 base, with 10 bases between the two germline ends. CDR1 SGHDT and CDR2 YYEEEE come from the germline V gene. CDR3 protein: CASTEGAQETQYF. In DNA, the CDR3 is TGTGCCAGCACGGAGGGGGCCCAAGAGACCCAGTACTTC.

The chain uses TRBV7-9 and TRBJ2-5; unclear D gene. Looked up from germline, CDR1 is SEHNR and CDR2 is FQNEAQ (reference sequence). Deletions cut 1 base from V and 3 bases from J, with 6 bases between. This CDR3 contains 13 residues. This CDR3 reads CASSLVSEETQYF. CDR3 nucleotides: TGTGCCAGCAGCTTAGTATCAGAAGAGACCCAGTACTTC.

The chain combines TRBV5-5 with TRBJ2-5; no clear D. This CDR3 is built from 13 residues. Trimming stripped 4 bases from V and 3 bases from J, with 10 bases between. From germline, CDR1 is SGHKS and CDR2 YYEKEE (reference sequence). Written as DNA, the CDR3 is TGTGCCAGCAGCCAAACGACGGAAGAGACCCAGTACTTC. This translates into CASSQTTEETQYF.

The chain has TRBV7-2 and TRBJ2-7; 7 bases are shared with TRBD1. Germline lookup yields CDR1 SGHTA and CDR2 FQGNSA. J lost 6 bases, V lost 6 bases, and 5 bases had no gene match. The CDR3 has 12 amino acids. DNA for the CDR3: TGTGCCAGCAGGAAAGGGGGCTCCGAGCAGTACTTC. Residues: CASRKGGSEQYF.

This clonotype has just a few counts. The chain recombines TRBV15 with TRBJ2-3; D uncertain. The germline CDR1 and CDR2 sequences are LNHNV and YYDKDF (reference sequence). V shed 5 bases and J shed 2 bases, with 8 bases lying between them. The CDR3 has 13 residues. The CDR3 region is CATSPRVTDTQYF. CDR3 bases: TGTGCCACCAGCCCAAGAGTCACAGATACGCAGTATTTT.

The table lists this clonotype with a few counts. This chain uses TRBV6-2 or TRBV6-3 with TRBJ1-1; D is ambiguous. The V end lost 6 bases, the J end lost 1 base, and 12 bases lay between the germline ends. This CDR3 is built from 14 residues. Germline CDR1 MNHEY, CDR2 SVGEGT. In nucleotides, the CDR3 is TGTGCCAGCAGACAAACCGAGAAGAACACTGAAGCTTTCTTT. It is translated as CASRQTEKNTEAFF.